Detailed here is one TCR beta chain. This entry belongs to a study of T cells after yellow fever vaccination. MiXCR, run by TCRdb on the 5' RACE reads, gives a single entry per CDR3 protein. The sample has 400,000 to 450,000 distinct CDR3 sequences, 18% seen once. The CDR3 has 16 amino acids. Germline V gene sequence: CDR1 MGHRA, CDR2 YSYEKL. V trimming: 1 base; J trimming: 4 bases; junction bases outside the gene matches: 5. The gene calls are TRBV4-1 and TRBJ2-5; TRBD2 aligns across 11 bases. Here the sequenced sample was PBMCs, taken before the yellow fever booster vaccination. The sequence was collected from a man between 18 and 29 years old who received the YFV17D yellow fever vaccine. The chain's CDR3 is CASSQVAGGLPETQYF. CDR3 bases: TGCGCCAGCAGCCAAGTAGCGGGGGGGCTTCCAGAGACCCAGTACTTC.